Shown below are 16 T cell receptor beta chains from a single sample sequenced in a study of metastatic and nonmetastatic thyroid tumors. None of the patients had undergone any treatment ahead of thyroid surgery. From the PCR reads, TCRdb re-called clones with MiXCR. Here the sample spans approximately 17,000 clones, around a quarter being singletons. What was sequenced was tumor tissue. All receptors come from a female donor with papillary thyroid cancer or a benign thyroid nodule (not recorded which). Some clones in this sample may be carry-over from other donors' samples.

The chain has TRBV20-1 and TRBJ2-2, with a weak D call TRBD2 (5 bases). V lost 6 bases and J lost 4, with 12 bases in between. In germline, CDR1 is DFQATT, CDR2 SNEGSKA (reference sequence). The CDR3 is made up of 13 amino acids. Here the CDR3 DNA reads TGCAGTGCGGCAGCGGCGGGCACCGGGGAGCTGTTTTTT. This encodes CSAAAAGTGELFF.

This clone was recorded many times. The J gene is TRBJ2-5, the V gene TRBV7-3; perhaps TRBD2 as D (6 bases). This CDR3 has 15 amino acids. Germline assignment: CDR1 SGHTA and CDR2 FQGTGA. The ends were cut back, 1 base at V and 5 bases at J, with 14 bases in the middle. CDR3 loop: CASSLSGTGGETQYF. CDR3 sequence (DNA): TGTGCCAGCAGCTTAAGCGGGACTGGGGGGGAGACCCAGTACTTC.

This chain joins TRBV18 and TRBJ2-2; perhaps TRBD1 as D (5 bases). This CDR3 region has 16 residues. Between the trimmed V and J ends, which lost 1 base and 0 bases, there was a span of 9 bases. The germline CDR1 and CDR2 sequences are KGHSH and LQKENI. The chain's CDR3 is CASSPQGRANTGELFF. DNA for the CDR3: TGTGCCAGCTCACCACAGGGGCGAGCGAACACCGGGGAGCTGTTTTTT.

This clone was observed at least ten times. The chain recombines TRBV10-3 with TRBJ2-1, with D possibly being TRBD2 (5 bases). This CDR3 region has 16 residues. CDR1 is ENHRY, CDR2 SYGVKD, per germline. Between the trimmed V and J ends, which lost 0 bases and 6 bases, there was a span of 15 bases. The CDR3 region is CAISESASPGLNEQFF. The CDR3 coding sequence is TGTGCCATCAGTGAGTCGGCTAGCCCTGGTCTCAATGAGCAGTTCTTC.

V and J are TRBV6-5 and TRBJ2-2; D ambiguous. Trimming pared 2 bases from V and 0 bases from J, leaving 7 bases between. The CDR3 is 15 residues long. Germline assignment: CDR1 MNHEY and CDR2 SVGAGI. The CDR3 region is CASSYRRTNTGELFF. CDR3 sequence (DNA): TGTGCCAGCAGTTACAGACGTACGAACACCGGGGAGCTGTTTTTT.

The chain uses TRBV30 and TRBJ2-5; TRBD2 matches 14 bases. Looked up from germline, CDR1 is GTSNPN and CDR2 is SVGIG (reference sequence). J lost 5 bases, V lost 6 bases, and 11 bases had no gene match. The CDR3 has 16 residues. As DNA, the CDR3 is TGTGCCTGTACTGGGGGACTAGCGGGAGATGGTGAGACCCAGTACTTC. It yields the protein CACTGGLAGDGETQYF.

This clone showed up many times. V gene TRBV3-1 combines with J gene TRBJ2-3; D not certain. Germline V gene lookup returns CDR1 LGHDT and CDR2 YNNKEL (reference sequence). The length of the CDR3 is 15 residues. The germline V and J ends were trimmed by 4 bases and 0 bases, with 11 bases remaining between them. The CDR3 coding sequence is TGTGCCAGCAGCCCCCGTGAATCTAGCACAGATACGCAGTATTTT. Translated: CASSPRESSTDTQYF.

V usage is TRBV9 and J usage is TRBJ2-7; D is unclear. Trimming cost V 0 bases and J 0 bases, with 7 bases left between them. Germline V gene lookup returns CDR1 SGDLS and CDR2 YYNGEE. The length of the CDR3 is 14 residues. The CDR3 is CASSVGLASYEQYF. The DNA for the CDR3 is TGTGCCAGCAGCGTAGGACTGGCCTCCTACGAGCAGTACTTC.

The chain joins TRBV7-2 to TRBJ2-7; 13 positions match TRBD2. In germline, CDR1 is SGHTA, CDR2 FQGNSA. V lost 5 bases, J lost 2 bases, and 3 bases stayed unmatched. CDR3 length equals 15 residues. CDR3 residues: CASSQTSGGPYEQYF. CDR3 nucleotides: TGTGCCAGCAGCCAGACTAGCGGGGGGCCCTACGAGCAGTACTTC. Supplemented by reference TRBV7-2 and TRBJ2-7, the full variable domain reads GAGVSQSPSNKVTEKGKDVELRCDPISGHTALYWYRQSLGQGLEFLIYFQGNSAPDKSGLPSDRFSAERTGGSVSTLTIQRTQQEDSAVYLCASSQTSGGPYEQYFGPGTRLTVT.

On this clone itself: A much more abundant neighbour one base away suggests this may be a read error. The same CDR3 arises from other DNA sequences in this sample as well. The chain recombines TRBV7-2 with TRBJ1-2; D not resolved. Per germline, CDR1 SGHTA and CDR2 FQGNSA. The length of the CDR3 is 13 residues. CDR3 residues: CASSPSGLGGYTF. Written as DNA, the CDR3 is TGCGCCAGCAGCCCATCGGGCCTAGGGGGCTACACCTTC.

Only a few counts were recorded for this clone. The CDR3 region has the DNA TGTGCCAGTAGTATAGGCCAGAACACTGAAGCTTTCTTT. This encodes CASSIGQNTEAFF. The chain couples TRBV19 to TRBJ1-1; D unresolved. Between the trimmed V and J ends, which lost 1 base and 1 base, there was a span of 4 bases. The CDR3 sequence is 13 residues long. CDR1 is LNHDA and CDR2 is SQIVND in the germline V gene (reference sequence).

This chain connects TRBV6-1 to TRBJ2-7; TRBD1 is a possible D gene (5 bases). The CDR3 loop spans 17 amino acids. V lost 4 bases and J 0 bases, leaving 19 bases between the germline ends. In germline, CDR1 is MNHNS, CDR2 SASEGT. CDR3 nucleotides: TGTGCCAGCAGTGCTTTTGACAGCAAACTGAGCTCCTACGAGCAGTACTTC. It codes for CASSAFDSKLSSYEQYF.

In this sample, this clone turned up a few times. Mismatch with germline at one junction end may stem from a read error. The CDR3 spells CSSSISAGFYEQYF. Here the CDR3 DNA reads TGTTCCAGTAGTATCTCTGCAGGGTTCTACGAGCAGTACTTC. This rearrangement joins TRBV19 to TRBJ2-7; D possibly corresponds to TRBD1 (5 bases). The CDR3 contains 14 residues. Looked up from germline, CDR1 is LNHDA and CDR2 is SQIVND (reference sequence). Full variable domain (remainder filled in from reference TRBV19 and TRBJ2-7): DGGITQSPKYLFRKEGQNVTLSCEQNLNHDAMYWYRQDPGQGLRLIYYSQIVNDFQKGDIAEGYSVSREKKESFPLTVTSAQKNPTAFYLCSSSISAGFYEQYFGPGTRLTVT.

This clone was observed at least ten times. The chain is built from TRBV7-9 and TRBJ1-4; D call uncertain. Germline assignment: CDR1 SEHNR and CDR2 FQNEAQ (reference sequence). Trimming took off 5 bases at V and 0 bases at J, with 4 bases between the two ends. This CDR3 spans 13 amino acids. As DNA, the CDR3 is TGTGCCAGCAGCACCGCAACTAATGAAAAACTGTTTTTT. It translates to CASSTATNEKLFF.

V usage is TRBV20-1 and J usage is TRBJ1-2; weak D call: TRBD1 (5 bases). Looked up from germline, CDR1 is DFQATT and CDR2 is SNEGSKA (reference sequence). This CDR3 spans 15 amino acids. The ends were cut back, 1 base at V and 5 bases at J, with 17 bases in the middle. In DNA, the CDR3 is TGCAGTGCTAGAGCCCTAGTGGAGAGGGGATATGGCTACACCTTC. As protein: CSARALVERGYGYTF.

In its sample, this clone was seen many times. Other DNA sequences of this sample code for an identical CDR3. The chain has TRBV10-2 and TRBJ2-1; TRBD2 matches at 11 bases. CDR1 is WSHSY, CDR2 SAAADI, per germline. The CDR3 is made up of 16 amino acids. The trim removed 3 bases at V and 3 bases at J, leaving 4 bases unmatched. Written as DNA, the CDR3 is TGCGCCAGCAGTGATCCGACTAGCGGGGACTACAATGAGCAGTTCTTC. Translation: CASSDPTSGDYNEQFF.